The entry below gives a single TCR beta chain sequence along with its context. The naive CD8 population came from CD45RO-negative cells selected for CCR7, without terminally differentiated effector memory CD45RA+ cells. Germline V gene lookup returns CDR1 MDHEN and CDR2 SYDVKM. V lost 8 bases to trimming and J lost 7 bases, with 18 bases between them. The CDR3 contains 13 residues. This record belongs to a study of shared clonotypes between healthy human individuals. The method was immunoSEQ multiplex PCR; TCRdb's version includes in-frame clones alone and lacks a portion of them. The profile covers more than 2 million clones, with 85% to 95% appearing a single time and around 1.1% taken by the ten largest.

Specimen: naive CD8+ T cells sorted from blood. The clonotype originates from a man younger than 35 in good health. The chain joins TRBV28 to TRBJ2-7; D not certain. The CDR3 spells CASDPDGRLEQYF. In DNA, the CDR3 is TGTGCCAGCGATCCGGACGGACGCCTGGAGCAGTACTTC.